The 13 T cell receptor beta chains listed next were all sequenced from one sample in a study of shared clonotypes between healthy human individuals. Selected positively for CCR7 and CD45RO-negative, naive CD8 cells excluded terminally differentiated effector memory CD45RA+ cells. Assay used: immunoSEQ multiplex PCR; TCRdb lists only in-frame clones, some missing. Here the sample spans 550,000 to 750,000 clones, less than 97% being singletons. The sequencing input was naive CD8+ T cells sorted from blood. The source of these receptors is a young woman in good health.

The chain links TRBV27 to TRBJ2-2, with D maybe TRBD1 (6 bases). The CDR3 covers 15 residues. The V and J ends lost 5 bases and 5 bases respectively, with 15 bases between them. Germline values: CDR1 MNHEY, CDR2 SMNVEV (reference sequence). The CDR3 bases are TGTGCCAGCAGTCCCGTGGGGGCTTCAACCGGGGAGCTGTTTTTT. Translating it yields CASSPVGASTGELFF.

The chain employs TRBV11-2 and TRBJ2-1; D tentatively fits TRBD1 or TRBD2 (5 bases each). The CDR3 has 15 amino acids. Per germline, CDR1 SGHAT and CDR2 FQNNGV. The V end was cut by 5 bases, the J end by 7 bases, with 18 bases between. The CDR3 bases are TGTGCCAGCAGCCAAGGAGCACTGTGGGGGAATGAGCAGTTCTTC. Protein sequence: CASSQGALWGNEQFF.

This chain links TRBV5-6 with TRBJ2-1; D not resolved. The CDR3 is 15 residues long. Germline CDR1 reads SGHDT; CDR2 reads YYEEEE. Trimming removed 3 bases from V and 4 bases from J, with 14 bases in between. CDR3 in amino acids: CASSYPGLLYNEQFF. CDR3 DNA sequence: TGTGCCAGCAGCTATCCGGGCCTATTATACAATGAGCAGTTCTTC.

V gene TRBV13 combines with J gene TRBJ2-7; the D is unclear. Germline V lookup: CDR1 PRHDT, CDR2 FYEKMQ (reference sequence). Trimming stripped 5 bases from V and 0 bases from J, with 8 bases between. The CDR3 contains 13 residues. The CDR3 DNA follows: TGTGCCAGCAGCGGGTCGAGCTCCTACGAGCAGTACTTC. Protein: CASSGSSSYEQYF.

The CDR3 here is CASSLRGNNQPQHF. CDR3 coding DNA: TGTGCCAGCAGTTTACGTGGGAACAATCAGCCCCAGCATTTT. The rearrangement joins TRBV27 to TRBJ1-5; D remains ambiguous. Between the trimmed V and J ends, which lost 2 bases and 3 bases, there was a span of 8 bases. The V gene's germline CDR1 is MNHEY and CDR2 SMNVEV (reference sequence). The CDR3 is made up of 14 amino acids.

The gene calls are TRBV5-1 and TRBJ2-7; tentatively, D is TRBD2 (6 bases). The V and J ends lost 2 bases and 4 bases respectively, with 25 bases between them. CDR3 length: 18 amino acids. Germline-derived CDR1 and CDR2 are SGHRS and YFSETQ. The CDR3 region has the DNA TGCGCCAGCAGCTTAACGGCCCTAGGTTGGGGGAGGTATTACGAGCAGTACTTC. Amino acid sequence: CASSLTALGWGRYYEQYF.

The V call is TRBV28, the J call TRBJ1-5, with D possibly being TRBD1 (5 bases). This CDR3 has 15 residues. Trimming cost V 2 bases and J 0 bases, with 8 bases left between them. The germline gives CDR1 MDHEN, CDR2 SYDVKM. The CDR3 DNA reads as TGTGCCAGCAGTTTAGTGGACATTAGCAATCAGCCCCAGCATTTT. Its translation: CASSLVDISNQPQHF.

V is TRBV28 and J is TRBJ1-2; tentatively, D is TRBD1 (6 bases). Germline-derived CDR1 and CDR2 are MDHEN and SYDVKM. V gave up 3 bases and J gave up 8 bases, with 7 bases separating them. The CDR3 is 11 residues long. Written as DNA, the CDR3 is TGTGCCAGCAGTTTCGGGGGCGGCTACACCTTC. As protein: CASSFGGGYTF.

This chain connects TRBV25-1 to TRBJ2-1, with D perhaps matching TRBD2 (7 bases). There are 14 residues in the CDR3. V lost 8 bases, J lost 4 bases, and 15 bases lay in between. Germline-derived CDR1 and CDR2 are MGHDK and SYGVNS. DNA of the CDR3: TGTGCCAGCCGGACCGAGGGGGGGTACAATGAGCAGTTCTTC. As protein: CASRTEGGYNEQFF.

Concerning this clone: This CDR3 is also generated by other DNA sequences in the sample. The chain employs TRBV9 and TRBJ2-1; D is unresolved. Germline V gene sequence: CDR1 SGDLS, CDR2 YYNGEE. The CDR3 extends over 11 amino acids. Trimming took 5 bases from V and 4 from J, leaving 4 bases between them. As DNA, the CDR3 is TGTGCCAGCAGTCTTTACAATGAGCAGTTCTTC. It is translated as CASSLYNEQFF.

The J gene is TRBJ2-5, the V gene TRBV5-1; D could derive from TRBD1 or TRBD2 (5 bases each). The end of the DNA fits TRBJ2-7 better, so the J call may be wrong. The CDR3 totals 15 residues. Germline values: CDR1 SGHRS, CDR2 YFSETQ. Here the CDR3 reads CASSLGDGHSYEQYF. CDR3 bases: TGCGCCAGCAGCTTGGGGGACGGTCACTCCTACGAGCAGTACTTC.

The chain is built from TRBV15 and TRBJ2-1; 12 nucleotides align to TRBD2. J was trimmed by 0 bases and V by 5 bases; bases with no gene match: 2. CDR3 length equals 16 residues. Per the germline V gene, CDR1 is LNHNV and CDR2 is YYDKDF (reference sequence). CDR3 region: CATSPTSGSSYNEQFF. The CDR3 nucleotides read TGTGCCACCAGCCCGACTAGCGGGAGCTCCTACAATGAGCAGTTCTTC.

The CDR3 bases are TGTGCCAGTAGTACACTAGCGGAGGGCGTTGAAGTGCAGTTCTTC. Amino acid sequence: CASSTLAEGVEVQFF. The rearrangement uses TRBV19 and TRBJ2-1; TRBD2 agrees at 8 bases. Trimming removed 4 bases from V and 12 bases from J; junction bases left unmatched: 14. CDR1 is LNHDA, CDR2 SQIVND, per germline (reference sequence). The CDR3 loop spans 15 amino acids.